This T cell receptor (beta chain) was profiled in a study of cytomegalovirus exposure and HLA in healthy donors. The PCR had 60 Vbeta and 13 Jbeta primers. The table came from immunoSEQ multiplex PCR; TCRdb's copy has only in-frame clones and leaves some out. The listing contains around 140,000 clones. Donors consisted of healthy bone marrow donors. Germline values: CDR1 SGHTA, CDR2 FQGNSA. Trimming removed 2 bases from V and 4 bases from J, with 11 bases in between. The CDR3 has 14 amino acids. This sequence joins TRBV7-2 and TRBJ1-1; maybe TRBD1 (6 bases). The sequenced sample consisted of PBMCs. The TCR sequence derives from a woman aged 45-60 years in good health and CMV-seronegative. The CDR3 sequence is CASSLQGLGTEAFF. CDR3 DNA sequence: TGTGCCAGCAGCTTACAGGGGTTGGGCACTGAAGCTTTCTTT.